This TCR beta chain derives from a study of T cells in Graves' hyperthyroidism and ophthalmopathy. Regions amplified from RNA transcripts were the TCR beta CDR3 regions. Using the HTBI primer set, a first-round RT-PCR was run on the TCR CDR3. TCRdb re-derived calls from the multiplex PCR reads in MiXCR, one entry per CDR3 protein. The data contain 300,000 to 450,000 distinct CDR3 sequences, more than 20% of them singletons. About this clonotype itself: Its antigen is still unknown.

General study findings and limits: A 13 V-J model separated ophthalmopathy from stable hyperthyroidism.

Trimming removed 0 bases from V and 7 bases from J, with 17 bases in between. CDR1 is SGHAT and CDR2 is FQNNGV in the germline V gene. The CDR3 consists of 16 residues. Graves' hyperthyroidism without ophthalmopathy progression within 18 months was termed stable. A patient was excluded if there was uncontrolled infection, other autoimmune disease, pregnancy or lactation. The V call is TRBV11-2, the J call TRBJ2-3; D is undetermined. This TCR was sampled from a man in his fifties or sixties with Graves' hyperthyroidism. The specimen was blood. The CDR3 is CASSLETNRWLNTQYF. In nucleotides, the CDR3 is TGTGCCAGCAGCTTAGAGACAAACCGATGGTTGAATACGCAGTATTTT.